Listed here are 16 T cell receptor beta chains from one sample, sequenced in a study of sequential checkpoint blockade in melanoma. Treatment: randomized to nivolumab then ipilimumab (arm A) or the reverse (arm B). Only in-frame clones appear in the TCRdb table, and some are missing; sequencing was by immunoSEQ multiplex PCR. The sample has 15,000 to 20,000 clones; 55% to 70% are singletons. Sequenced material: CD8+ T cells sorted from blood (inferred from file names), taken from a patient given nivolumab and ipilimumab in sequence. The receptors originated from a human donor with melanoma.

CDR3 residues: CASSLNPRSSGSYEQYF. The CDR3 bases are TGCGCCAGCAGCTTGAACCCCCGCTCCAGCGGGAGTTACGAGCAGTACTTC. The chain is built from TRBV5-1 and TRBJ2-7; 8 bases line up with TRBD2. V was clipped by 1 base and J by 4 bases; unmatched bases: 13. The CDR3 loop spans 17 amino acids. The V gene's germline CDR1 is SGHRS and CDR2 YFSETQ.

By share, this clone ranks as medium-sized. CDR3 residues: CASSENGDSSYEQYF. Here the CDR3 DNA reads TGTGCCAGCAGTGAGAATGGGGACAGCTCCTACGAGCAGTACTTC. The chain carries TRBV6-1 and TRBJ2-7; 7 positions agree with TRBD1. Trimming took 3 bases from V and 0 from J; bases not matched to a gene: 5. Germline CDR1 reads MNHNS; CDR2 reads SASEGT. The CDR3 covers 15 residues.

The chain carries TRBV13 and TRBJ2-2, with 7 bases identical to TRBD1. CDR3 length equals 15 residues. The V and J ends lost 5 bases and 5 bases, in that order; junction bases with no gene match: 8. The germline V gene has CDR1 PRHDT and CDR2 FYEKMQ (reference sequence). This CDR3 reads CASSTRTGSTGELFF. The DNA for the CDR3 is TGTGCCAGCAGCACTAGGACAGGTTCGACCGGGGAGCTGTTTTTT.

V usage is TRBV19 and J usage is TRBJ1-2, with TRBD1 identical over 8 bases. The junction had 12 bases not matched to a gene; V was cut back by 1 base and J by 8 bases. CDR3 length: 16 residues. The germline CDR1 and CDR2 sequences are LNHDA and SQIVND (reference sequence). The CDR3 loop is CASSIARRATGEGYTF. The CDR3 coding sequence is TGTGCCAGTAGTATAGCTCGACGGGCGACAGGGGAAGGCTACACCTTC. Filled out from reference TRBV19 and TRBJ1-2, the complete variable domain reads DGGITQSPKYLFRKEGQNVTLSCEQNLNHDAMYWYRQDPGQGLRLIYYSQIVNDFQKGDIAEGYSVSREKKESFPLTVTSAQKNPTAFYLCASSIARRATGEGYTFGSGTRLTVV.

This chain connects TRBV6-5 to TRBJ2-7, with 9 bases aligning to TRBD1. Germline loops: CDR1 MNHEY, CDR2 SVGAGI. With V trimmed by 8 bases and J by 2 bases, 7 bases remained unmatched. This CDR3 comprises 14 residues. CDR3 bases: TGTGCCAGCCACCGGGGACAGGGCCCCTACGAGCAGTACTTC. Its protein is CASHRGQGPYEQYF.

The chain is built from TRBV19 and TRBJ2-7; a weak D match, TRBD1 (5 bases). The V and J ends lost 3 bases and 3 bases respectively, with 12 bases between them. Germline values: CDR1 LNHDA, CDR2 SQIVND (reference sequence). The CDR3 length is 14 residues. The CDR3 DNA follows: TGTGCCAGTAGTATTAGTGACAGAAGCTACGAGCAGTACTTC. This sequence encodes CASSISDRSYEQYF.

The chain joins TRBV27 to TRBJ1-1, with a weak D call TRBD1 (6 bases). Germline-derived CDR1 and CDR2 are MNHEY and SMNVEV (reference sequence). CDR3 size: 13 residues. V was pared by 6 bases and J by 4 bases, with 12 bases between. The CDR3 protein is CASSPGGATEAFF. In nucleotides, the CDR3 is TGTGCCAGCAGCCCCGGGGGGGCCACTGAAGCTTTCTTT.

The chain is built from TRBV7-6 and TRBJ2-7; perhaps TRBD2 as D (6 bases). With 2 bases removed from V and 1 base from J, the gap between germline ends came to 15 bases. The germline gives CDR1 SGHVS, CDR2 FNYEAQ. The CDR3 consists of 16 residues. CDR3: CASSLSREAPSYEQYF. The CDR3 DNA reads TGTGCCAGCAGCTTATCAAGGGAGGCCCCATCCTACGAGCAGTACTTC.

DNA of the CDR3: TGTGCCAGTAGTATCCGAGGGACTAACCCCTACGAGCAGTACTTC. This codes for CASSIRGTNPYEQYF. J is TRBJ2-7 and V is TRBV19, with 7 nucleotides matching TRBD2. Per germline, CDR1 LNHDA and CDR2 SQIVND (reference sequence). Trimming removed 3 bases from V and 2 bases from J; junction bases left unmatched: 7. The CDR3 has 15 residues.

The DNA of the CDR3 is TGTGCCAGCAGCGTAGCGAGGGCAACGGACGAGCAGTACTTC. This codes for CASSVARATDEQYF. V gene TRBV9 combines with J gene TRBJ2-7, with D perhaps matching TRBD2 (5 bases). Trimming stripped 0 bases from V and 5 bases from J, with 12 bases between. The CDR3 extends over 14 amino acids. Germline V gene lookup returns CDR1 SGDLS and CDR2 YYNGEE.

V is TRBV19 and J is TRBJ2-3; the match to TRBD2 covers 7 bases. J was trimmed by 5 bases and V by 8 bases; bases with no gene match: 10. CDR1 is LNHDA and CDR2 is SQIVND in the germline V gene (reference sequence). The CDR3 sequence is 14 residues long. The CDR3 reads CASGSAGAGDTQYF. The DNA for the CDR3 is TGTGCCAGTGGGTCGGCGGGAGCGGGAGATACGCAGTATTTT.

This rearrangement joins TRBV21-1 to TRBJ1-2; the table calls TRBD1, which could not be checked here. TRBV21-1 is assigned pseudogene status. The CDR3 totals 16 residues. The CDR3 DNA follows: TGTGCCAGCAGCAACCCACAGGGTTGGGATAACTATGGCTACACCTTC. This codes for CASSNPQGWDNYGYTF.

V usage is TRBV6-6 and J usage is TRBJ1-5; the match to TRBD1 covers 11 bases. The V segment lost 2 bases and the J segment 6 bases; nucleotides outside the gene matches: 6. The CDR3 loop spans 16 amino acids. Germline V CDR1 and CDR2: MNHNY, SVGAGI (reference sequence). The CDR3 nucleotides read TGTGCCAGCAGTTACCCCGGACAGGGGGCAAGTCAGCCCCAGCATTTT. Its protein product is CASSYPGQGASQPQHF.

The V call is TRBV14, the J call TRBJ2-1; D might be TRBD2 (6 bases). The V end lost 6 bases, the J end lost 8 bases, and 17 bases lay between the germline ends. The CDR3 sequence is 14 residues long. CDR1 SGHDN and CDR2 FVKESK come from the germline V gene. The CDR3, as DNA: TGTGCCAGCAGGGGACTTTCTGCGAGGGATGAGCAGTTCTTC. This encodes CASRGLSARDEQFF.

This clone was recorded a few times. This chain connects TRBV27 to TRBJ1-1, with TRBD1 identical over 7 bases. V shed 5 bases, J shed 1 base, and the junction held 4 bases outside the gene matches. This CDR3 comprises 14 residues. From germline, CDR1 is MNHEY and CDR2 SMNVEV (reference sequence). The CDR3 sequence: CASSPGTANTEAFF. Here the CDR3 DNA reads TGTGCCAGCAGTCCAGGGACAGCGAACACTGAAGCTTTCTTT.

This rearrangement joins TRBV11-1 to TRBJ2-3, with 12 nucleotides matching TRBD2. Germline V gene data show CDR1 as SGHAT and CDR2 as FQDESV (reference sequence). V shed 5 bases and J 4 bases; nucleotides not matched to a gene: 7. The CDR3 has 16 residues. The CDR3 region has the DNA TGTGCCAGCAGCACAGGACTAGCGGGGTTTGCAGATACGCAGTATTTT. It yields the protein CASSTGLAGFADTQYF.